This TCR beta chain emerged from a study of blood T cell repertoires in COVID-19. This CDR3 spans 15 amino acids. Germline V gene lookup returns CDR1 DFQATT and CDR2 SNEGSKA (reference sequence). Germline trimming cut 3 bases from V and 3 bases from J; bases unmatched to any gene: 9. Produced via immunoSEQ multiplex PCR; TCRdb's table is partial and in-frame only. The sample carries approximately 74,000 clones, 88% recorded once. This sequence originates from an older man with acute or convalescent COVID-19. V is TRBV20-1 and J is TRBJ2-7, with 9 bases fitting TRBD2. Sequencing used peripheral blood. The CDR3 loop reads CSASSLASGIYEQYF. DNA of the CDR3: TGCAGTGCTAGTTCACTTGCTAGCGGGATCTACGAGCAGTACTTC.